Below, 27 T cell receptor beta chains from the same sample are listed, as sequenced in a study of shared clonotypes between healthy human individuals. Data came from immunoSEQ multiplex PCR; TCRdb stores just in-frame clones and leaves some out. This table holds about 2.3 million clones, roughly 90% found once. Source material: naive CD4+ T cells from PBMCs. This sample's subset: CD45RA+ positively selected. Every receptor here comes from a man younger than 35 in good health. Some clones in this sample may be carry-over from other donors' samples.

V gene TRBV30 combines with J gene TRBJ2-5; 8 bases agree with TRBD1. The J call is doubtful: the DNA matches TRBJ2-7 better. Germline-derived CDR1 and CDR2 are GTSNPN and SVGIG (reference sequence). This CDR3 contains 15 residues. The CDR3 protein is CAWSPRDRSTYEQYF. The CDR3 DNA follows: TGTGCCTGGAGTCCCCGGGACAGGTCGACCTACGAGCAGTACTTC.

The chain has TRBV7-9 and TRBJ1-2, with a tentative D call TRBD1 (6 bases). CDR1 and CDR2 from the germline V gene are SEHNR and FQNEAQ (reference sequence). The V end was cut by 5 bases, the J end by 7 bases, with 17 bases between. The CDR3 is made up of 14 amino acids. DNA of the CDR3: TGTGCCAGCAGCCCAGCAGGGACAAGAACTGGCTACACCTTC. Its translation: CASSPAGTRTGYTF.

Comment on this clone: Germline and junction disagree at one end, which may indicate a read error. The chain is built from TRBV30 and TRBJ2-5, with D unclear. Germline CDR1 and CDR2: GTSNPN and SVGIG (reference sequence). There are 14 residues in the CDR3. The CDR3 spells CARSFGSQQETQYF. DNA of the CDR3: TGTGCCCGGAGTTTCGGCAGTCAGCAAGAGACCCAGTACTTC.

The chain carries TRBV5-1 and TRBJ2-3; TRBD2 agrees at 7 bases. CDR1 SGHRS and CDR2 YFSETQ come from the germline V gene. V gave up 3 bases and J gave up 2 bases; unmatched junction bases: 15. There are 18 residues in the CDR3. The CDR3 loop is CASSSARASGTFTDTQYF. The CDR3 coding sequence is TGCGCCAGCAGCTCCGCTAGGGCTAGCGGCACCTTCACAGATACGCAGTATTTT.

J is TRBJ2-7 and V is TRBV30; TRBD1 might be the D (5 bases). This CDR3 spans 16 amino acids. Germline lookup yields CDR1 GTSNPN and CDR2 SVGIG (reference sequence). The ends were cut back, 3 bases at V and 3 bases at J, with 21 bases in the middle. CDR3 sequence: CAWRGWGNLINYEQYF. CDR3 coding DNA: TGTGCCTGGAGGGGGTGGGGCAACCTAATTAACTACGAGCAGTACTTC.

V usage is TRBV5-1 and J usage is TRBJ2-7; D not resolved. The CDR3 extends over 11 amino acids. V lost 3 bases and J lost 12, with 13 bases in between. CDR1 and CDR2 (germline): SGHRS, YFSETQ. CDR3: CASSYEPGRYF. CDR3 DNA: TGCGCCAGCAGCTACGAACCCGGTAGGTACTTC.

This rearrangement joins TRBV30 to TRBJ2-5, with a tentative D call TRBD1 (6 bases). V dropped 8 bases and J dropped 4 bases, with 14 bases sitting between them. The CDR3 spans 12 residues. Per the germline V gene, CDR1 is GTSNPN and CDR2 is SVGIG (reference sequence). The CDR3 bases are TGTGCCCACAGGGCTGGGGGAGAGACCCAGTACTTC. Residues: CAHRAGGETQYF.

The rearrangement links TRBV5-1 to TRBJ2-7; a weak D match, TRBD1 (6 bases). The CDR3 has 14 residues. V gave up 0 bases and J gave up 6 bases, with 13 bases separating them. Germline CDR1 reads SGHRS; CDR2 reads YFSETQ. CDR3 region: CASSLGSNRAEQYF. CDR3 nucleotides: TGCGCCAGCAGCTTGGGGTCCAACAGGGCCGAGCAGTACTTC.

V is TRBV19 and J is TRBJ2-3; D unresolved. Trimming took 3 bases from V and 2 from J, leaving 12 bases between them. The CDR3 has 15 amino acids. Germline loops: CDR1 LNHDA, CDR2 SQIVND (reference sequence). The CDR3 region is CASSMAASPTDTQYF. CDR3 sequence (DNA): TGTGCCAGTAGTATGGCGGCCAGCCCCACAGATACGCAGTATTTT.

The chain couples TRBV2 to TRBJ1-5; D is undetermined. Trimming pared 6 bases from V and 0 bases from J, leaving 9 bases between. CDR3 size: 14 residues. Per the germline V gene, CDR1 is SNHLY and CDR2 is FYNNEI. CDR3 sequence: CASRERVSNQPQHF. The DNA for the CDR3 is TGTGCCAGCAGGGAGAGGGTTAGCAATCAGCCCCAGCATTTT.

This CDR3 is CASSQDFPSGYEQFF. CDR3 coding DNA: TGCGCCAGCAGCCAAGATTTTCCTAGCGGATATGAGCAGTTCTTC. This chain joins TRBV4-1 and TRBJ2-1; 7 bases match TRBD2. Germline CDR1 and CDR2: MGHRA and YSYEKL. Trimming removed 0 bases from V and 8 bases from J; junction bases left unmatched: 7. There are 15 residues in the CDR3.

This sequence joins TRBV9 and TRBJ2-1, with TRBD2 matching 9 bases. The CDR3 extends over 20 amino acids. J lost 4 bases, V lost 0 bases, and 17 bases had no gene match. Germline loops: CDR1 SGDLS, CDR2 YYNGEE. The DNA of the CDR3 is TGTGCCAGCAGCGTAGTAGGTGCCGGAGCGGGAGGACAAAATTACAATGAGCAGTTCTTC. This codes for CASSVVGAGAGGQNYNEQFF.

This chain links TRBV7-9 with TRBJ2-2; D is unclear. Trimming took 1 base from V and 3 from J, leaving 12 bases between them. Germline CDR1 is SEHNR and CDR2 is FQNEAQ (reference sequence). The CDR3 is 16 residues long. The CDR3 DNA reads as TGTGCCAGCAGCTTAGAGAGCCAACCTGACACCGGGGAGCTGTTTTTT. Protein product: CASSLESQPDTGELFF.

The V gene is TRBV6-6, the J gene TRBJ1-5, with TRBD1 matching over 7 bases. There are 15 residues in the CDR3. Germline trimming cut 5 bases from V and 3 bases from J; bases unmatched to any gene: 7. Looked up from germline, CDR1 is MNHNY and CDR2 is SVGAGI (reference sequence). Here the CDR3 DNA reads TGTGCCAGCAGTCTTAGGACAGGAGTCAATCAGCCCCAGCATTTT. It is translated as CASSLRTGVNQPQHF.

V gene TRBV15 combines with J gene TRBJ2-7; D may be TRBD1 or TRBD2 (5 bases each). V dropped 1 base and J dropped 7 bases, with 14 bases sitting between them. Germline CDR1 and CDR2: LNHNV and YYDKDF (reference sequence). The CDR3 totals 14 residues. In DNA, the CDR3 is TGTGCCACCAGCAGAGGTGGGGGAGAGGGTGAGCAGTACTTC. The encoded protein is CATSRGGGEGEQYF.

This clone was counted between two and nine times. Other nucleotide sequences in the sample specify the same CDR3. The V and J genes are TRBV6-1 and TRBJ2-7; no reliable D call. Between the trimmed V and J ends, which lost 3 bases and 2 bases, there was a span of 2 bases. The CDR3 has 11 amino acids. Germline V gene sequence: CDR1 MNHNS, CDR2 SASEGT. The CDR3 coding sequence is TGTGCCAGCAGTGAGCCCTACGAGCAGTACTTC. This encodes CASSEPYEQYF.

This sequence joins TRBV28 and TRBJ2-7; 7 bases fit TRBD1. The junction had 7 bases not matched to a gene; V was cut back by 7 bases and J by 4 bases. The CDR3 length is 13 residues. Germline CDR1 reads MDHEN; CDR2 reads SYDVKM. The CDR3, as DNA: TGTGCCAGCACCAGACAGGGCTTATACGAGCAGTACTTC. It yields the protein CASTRQGLYEQYF.

The rearrangement joins TRBV5-1 to TRBJ1-2, with D perhaps TRBD1 (5 bases). This CDR3 region has 13 residues. The germline V gene has CDR1 SGHRS and CDR2 YFSETQ. The V end lost 7 bases, the J end lost 8 bases, and 18 bases lay between the germline ends. CDR3 loop: CASGGDSLGGYTF. The CDR3 region has the DNA TGCGCCAGCGGAGGTGACAGCCTGGGCGGCTACACCTTC.

The chain couples TRBV15 to TRBJ2-4, with TRBD1 matching 9 bases. This CDR3 has 14 amino acids. CDR1 is LNHNV, CDR2 YYDKDF, per germline (reference sequence). The ends lost 3 bases at V and 5 bases at J; junction bases unmatched: 2. CDR3 amino acids: CATSSRDRENIQYF. In nucleotides, the CDR3 is TGTGCCACCAGCAGCCGGGACAGGGAAAACATTCAGTACTTC. Complete variable domain (other parts from reference TRBV15 and TRBJ2-4): DAMVIQNPRYQVTQFGKPVTLSCSQTLNHNVMYWYQQKSSQAPKLLFHYYDKDFNNEADTPDNFQSRRPNTSFCFLDIRSPGLGDTAMYLCATSSRDRENIQYFGAGTRLSVL.

This clone turned up a few times. Other DNA sequences in this sample translate to the same CDR3. This chain uses TRBV6-5 with TRBJ1-1; no firm D call. CDR3 length: 12 amino acids. The germline V gene encodes CDR1 MNHEY and CDR2 SVGAGI. V was shortened by 6 bases and J by 5 bases, with 10 bases between the two germline ends. CDR3 in amino acids: CASSSLGTEAFF. DNA of the CDR3: TGTGCCAGCAGCTCCTTGGGGACTGAAGCTTTCTTT.

This clone was detected only once. V gene TRBV5-5 combines with J gene TRBJ2-3; D might be TRBD1 (5 bases). This CDR3 spans 15 amino acids. The germline CDR1 and CDR2 sequences are SGHKS and YYEKEE (reference sequence). The ends were cut back, 1 base at V and 1 base at J, with 10 bases in the middle. The CDR3 DNA sequence: TGTGCCAGCAGCTTGAATAAAGGGGGCACAGATACGCAGTATTTT. Amino acids: CASSLNKGGTDTQYF.

This clone was detected only a few times. The rearrangement uses TRBV30 and TRBJ1-5; D unclear. Trimming took off 5 bases at V and 1 base at J, with 9 bases between the two ends. CDR1 GTSNPN and CDR2 SVGIG come from the germline V gene (reference sequence). CDR3 size: 13 residues. DNA of the CDR3: TGTGCCTGGGGGGTGGGGAGCAATCAGCCCCAGCATTTT. Its protein is CAWGVGSNQPQHF.

This clone came up once. The J gene is TRBJ1-4, the V gene TRBV4-2; 9 nucleotides agree with TRBD1. CDR3 length: 16 residues. Trimming at V came to 3 bases and at J to 3 bases, leaving 5 bases not matched to a gene. Germline CDR1 and CDR2: LGHNA and YNFKEQ. CDR3 sequence (DNA): TGTGCCAGCAGCCAGTCCCGGACAGGGGCTAATGAAAAACTGTTTTTT. It encodes CASSQSRTGANEKLFF.

The rearrangement uses TRBV5-1 and TRBJ2-3, with a tentative D call TRBD2 (6 bases). Trimming took off 1 base at V and 2 bases at J, with 17 bases between the two ends. Germline V gene sequence: CDR1 SGHRS, CDR2 YFSETQ. The CDR3 runs 17 residues. The CDR3 protein is CASSLNLLAEVTDTQYF. DNA of the CDR3: TGCGCCAGCAGCTTGAATTTGTTAGCGGAGGTCACAGATACGCAGTATTTT.

The rearrangement links TRBV25-1 to TRBJ1-1; unclear D gene. Germline V gene sequence: CDR1 MGHDK, CDR2 SYGVNS. The CDR3 is 15 residues long. The V end lost 10 bases, the J end lost 1 base, and 19 bases lay between the germline ends. CDR3 protein: CATSPSTRKNTEAFF. The CDR3 nucleotides are TGTGCCACCTCCCCTTCGACGCGGAAGAACACTGAAGCTTTCTTT.

In regard to this clone: Other nucleotide sequences from this sample produce the same CDR3. The rearrangement uses TRBV9 and TRBJ1-2; D gene unclear. Trimming removed 4 bases at V and 8 bases at J, with 12 bases between. The CDR3 is 12 residues long. Germline values: CDR1 SGDLS, CDR2 YYNGEE. CDR3 nucleotide sequence: TGTGCCAGCAGCTCCCCCCCGGGAGGCTACACCTTC. This translates into CASSSPPGGYTF.

The rearrangement joins TRBV4-2 to TRBJ1-2; weak D call: TRBD1 (5 bases). Germline assignment: CDR1 LGHNA and CDR2 YNFKEQ. The V and J ends lost 3 bases and 3 bases respectively, with 14 bases between them. CDR3 length equals 15 residues. The CDR3 is CASSHPGTDYYGYTF. CDR3 in DNA: TGTGCCAGCAGCCATCCCGGGACGGATTACTATGGCTACACCTTC.